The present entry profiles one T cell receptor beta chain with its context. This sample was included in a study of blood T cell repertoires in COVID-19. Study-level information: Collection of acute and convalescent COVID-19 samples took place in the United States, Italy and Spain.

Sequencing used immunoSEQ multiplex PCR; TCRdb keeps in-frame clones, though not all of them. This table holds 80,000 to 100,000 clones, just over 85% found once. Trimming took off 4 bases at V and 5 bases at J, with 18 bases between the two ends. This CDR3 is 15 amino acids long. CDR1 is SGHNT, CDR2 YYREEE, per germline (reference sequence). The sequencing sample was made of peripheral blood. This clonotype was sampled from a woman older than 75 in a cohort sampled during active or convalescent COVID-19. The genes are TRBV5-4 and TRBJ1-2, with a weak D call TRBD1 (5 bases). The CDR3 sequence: CASSVGATFEYGYTF. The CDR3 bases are TGTGCCAGCAGCGTAGGGGCCACCTTTGAATATGGCTACACCTTC.